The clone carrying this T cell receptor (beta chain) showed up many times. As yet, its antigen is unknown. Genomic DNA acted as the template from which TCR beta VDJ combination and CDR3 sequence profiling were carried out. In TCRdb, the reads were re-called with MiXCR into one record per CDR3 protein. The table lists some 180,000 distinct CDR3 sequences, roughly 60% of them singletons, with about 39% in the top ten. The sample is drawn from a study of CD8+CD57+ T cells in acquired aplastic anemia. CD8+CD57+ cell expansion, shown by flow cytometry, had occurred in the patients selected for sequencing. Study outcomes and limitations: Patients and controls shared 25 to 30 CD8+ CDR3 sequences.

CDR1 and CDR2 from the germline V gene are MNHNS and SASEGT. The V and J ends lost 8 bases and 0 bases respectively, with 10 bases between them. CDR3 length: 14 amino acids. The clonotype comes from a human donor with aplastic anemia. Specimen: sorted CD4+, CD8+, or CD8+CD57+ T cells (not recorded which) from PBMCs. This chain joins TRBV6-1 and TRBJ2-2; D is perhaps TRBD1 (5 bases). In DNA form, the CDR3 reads TGTGCCAGCCGGTGGGGCGCGAACACCGGGGAGCTGTTTTTT. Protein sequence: CASRWGANTGELFF.